These 18 T cell receptor beta chains were all obtained from the same sample, sequenced in a study of long-term antiretroviral therapy in people with HIV. Version v3.0 of the immunoSEQ assay was performed at survey level. The data were produced by immunoSEQ multiplex PCR, yet TCRdb's version contains in-frame clones alone and is incomplete. This sample has about 36,000 clones, with 75% to 90% found just once. This specimen was unsorted PBMCs, taken 3.4 years after starting antiretroviral therapy. These receptors were collected from a man aged 25-45 years with HIV.

This clone has a single count. The chain carries TRBV7-9 and TRBJ1-1, with TRBD1 matching 7 bases. The length of the CDR3 is 14 residues. Germline CDR1 is SEHNR and CDR2 is FQNEAQ (reference sequence). V trimming: 6 bases; J trimming: 7 bases; junction bases outside the gene matches: 11. This CDR3 reads CASRQMVNRGEAFF. For the CDR3, the DNA is TGTGCCAGCAGACAAATGGTTAACAGGGGTGAAGCTTTCTTT.

The CDR3 bases are TGTGCCAGCAGCTTAGGCGAGGTGAACGAGCAGTACTTC. Translated, it gives CASSLGEVNEQYF. This chain links TRBV7-2 with TRBJ2-7; no definite D call. Per germline, CDR1 SGHTA and CDR2 FQGNSA. The V and J ends lost 1 base and 5 bases respectively, with 9 bases between them. The CDR3 runs to 13 residues. Full variable domain (outside the CDR3, taken from reference TRBV7-2 and TRBJ2-7): GAGVSQSPSNKVTEKGKDVELRCDPISGHTALYWYRQSLGQGLEFLIYFQGNSAPDKSGLPSDRFSAERTGGSVSTLTIQRTQQEDSAVYLCASSLGEVNEQYFGPGTRLTVT.

This clone was observed once. The chain recombines TRBV9 with TRBJ2-7; D remains ambiguous. Trimming took 0 bases from V and 6 from J, leaving 13 bases between them. CDR1 and CDR2 (germline): SGDLS, YYNGEE. The CDR3 covers 14 residues. CDR3 nucleotide sequence: TGTGCCAGCAGCGTAGAGGTTCCGGGCGGCGAGCAGTACTTC. Translation gives CASSVEVPGGEQYF. The full variable domain, with the rest looked up from reference TRBV9 and TRBJ2-7, is DSGVTQTPKHLITATGQRVTLRCSPRSGDLSVYWYQQSLDQGLQFLIQYYNGEERAKGNILERFSAQQFPDLHSELNLSSLELGDSALYFCASSVEVPGGEQYFGPGTRLTVT.

The chain carries TRBV28 and TRBJ2-7; TRBD1 aligns across 8 bases. Germline CDR1 and CDR2: MDHEN and SYDVKM. With 7 bases clipped from V and 3 bases from J, the junction kept 11 bases outside the gene matches. The CDR3 covers 15 residues. CDR3 sequence: CASNLPSTGVYEQYF. CDR3 DNA: TGTGCCAGCAACCTCCCCTCGACAGGGGTCTACGAGCAGTACTTC.

This chain joins TRBV19 and TRBJ2-7; TRBD2 matches 9 bases. V lost 5 bases to trimming and J lost 2 bases; unmatched junction nucleotides: 1. In germline, CDR1 is LNHDA, CDR2 SQIVND (reference sequence). The CDR3 has 13 amino acids. The CDR3 DNA is TGTGCCAGTAGTCGGACTAGCGCCTACGAGCAGTACTTC. Its translation is CASSRTSAYEQYF.

CDR3 DNA: TGTGCCAGCAGCGAATCAGGTTCCTGGGGTAGGACCGGGGAGCTGTTTTTT. Protein product: CASSESGSWGRTGELFF. The chain carries TRBV9 and TRBJ2-2; unclear D gene. V was shortened by 3 bases and J by 5 bases, with 20 bases between the two germline ends. CDR3 length: 17 amino acids. Germline lookup yields CDR1 SGDLS and CDR2 YYNGEE.

This rearrangement joins TRBV4-2 to TRBJ2-7; 7 nucleotides align to TRBD1. From germline, CDR1 is LGHNA and CDR2 YNFKEQ. The trim removed 1 base at V and 0 bases at J, leaving 3 bases unmatched. The CDR3 sequence is 15 residues long. The chain's CDR3 is CASSQATGDSYEQYF. CDR3 bases: TGTGCCAGCAGCCAAGCTACAGGGGACTCCTACGAGCAGTACTTC.

The chain couples TRBV5-5 to TRBJ1-4; D unresolved. Trimming cost V 2 bases and J 5 bases, with 7 bases left between them. The CDR3 totals 13 residues. Germline values: CDR1 SGHKS, CDR2 YYEKEE (reference sequence). CDR3 in amino acids: CASSFTGNEKLFF. CDR3 DNA: TGTGCCAGCAGCTTTACGGGGAATGAAAAACTGTTTTTT.

The chain combines TRBV28 with TRBJ1-2; 7 nucleotides match TRBD1. There are 14 residues in the CDR3. The V gene's germline CDR1 is MDHEN and CDR2 SYDVKM. V gave up 6 bases and J gave up 3 bases; unmatched junction bases: 7. The CDR3, as DNA: TGTGCCAGCAGATCGACAGGGACCGACTATGGCTACACCTTC. Translated, it gives CASRSTGTDYGYTF.

The chain uses TRBV5-1 and TRBJ1-1, with no clear D. The ends were cut back, 0 bases at V and 7 bases at J, with 7 bases in the middle. The CDR3 length is 12 residues. Germline CDR1 SGHRS, CDR2 YFSETQ. The CDR3 protein is CASSLAIGEAFF. The CDR3 coding sequence is TGCGCCAGCAGCTTGGCCATAGGTGAAGCTTTCTTT. Using reference TRBV5-1 and TRBJ1-1 for the parts outside the CDR3, the full variable domain is KAGVTQTPRYLIKTRGQQVTLSCSPISGHRSVSWYQQTPGQGLQFLFEYFSETQRNKGNFPGRFSGRQFSNSRSEMNVSTLELGDSALYLCASSLAIGEAFFGQGTRLTVV.

This clone was counted between two and nine times. The chain recombines TRBV6-6 with TRBJ1-2, with D unresolved. CDR1 MNHNY and CDR2 SVGAGI come from the germline V gene (reference sequence). The CDR3 is made up of 12 amino acids. The V gene lost 2 bases and the J gene lost 4 bases, with 5 bases spanning the gap. CDR3 loop: CASSYAVYGYTF. The CDR3 region has the DNA TGTGCCAGCAGTTACGCGGTCTATGGCTACACCTTC.

This chain links TRBV5-3 with TRBJ1-3, with TRBD1 as a possible D gene (6 bases). TRBV5-3 is recorded as an ORF, its role being uncertain. CDR3 length: 15 amino acids. The germline V and J ends were trimmed by 0 bases and 2 bases, with 9 bases remaining between them. In DNA, the CDR3 is TGTGCCAGAAGCTTGGCTGGGGGGCCTGGAAACACCATATATTTT. It yields the protein CARSLAGGPGNTIYF.

This chain links TRBV7-2 with TRBJ2-1; the D gene could be TRBD1 or TRBD2 (7 bases each). The CDR3 contains 15 residues. Germline values: CDR1 SGHTA, CDR2 FQGNSA. V was shortened by 4 bases and J by 3 bases, with 13 bases between the two germline ends. CDR3 bases: TGTGCCAGCAGCTCAGGGGGGACTAACTACAATGAGCAGTTCTTC. Residues: CASSSGGTNYNEQFF.

This chain connects TRBV4-3 to TRBJ2-6; D might be TRBD1 (5 bases). From germline, CDR1 is LGHNA and CDR2 YSLEER. V was cut by 4 bases and J by 0 bases, with 7 bases left in between. The CDR3 is 15 residues long. CDR3 sequence (DNA): TGCGCCAGCAGCCTAGGGGTCTCTGGGGCCAACGTCCTGACTTTC. Its translation: CASSLGVSGANVLTF.

The CDR3 sequence is CASSPPASGSDEQFF. CDR3 in DNA: TGTGCCAGCAGCCCGCCGGCTAGCGGGAGCGATGAGCAGTTCTTC. The chain joins TRBV6-5 to TRBJ2-1; 10 bases fit TRBD2. This CDR3 is built from 15 residues. Germline loops: CDR1 MNHEY, CDR2 SVGAGI. J was trimmed by 8 bases and V by 6 bases; bases with no gene match: 10.

The J gene is TRBJ2-7, the V gene TRBV5-3; 15 bases line up with TRBD2. TRBV5-3 counts as an open reading frame of uncertain function. The CDR3 spans 22 residues. J gave up 0 bases and V 7 bases, and 23 bases lay outside the gene matches. The DNA of the CDR3 is TGTGCCAGAGTCCGTGGGGTTGGGTCCTCCGGGACTAGCGGGAGGAACTCCTACGAGCAGTACTTC. Translating it yields CARVRGVGSSGTSGRNSYEQYF.

This chain links TRBV9 with TRBJ1-1, with D unresolved. V was cut by 0 bases and J by 6 bases, with 18 bases left in between. Germline V gene data show CDR1 as SGDLS and CDR2 as YYNGEE. The CDR3 totals 16 residues. CDR3 in DNA: TGTGCCAGCAGCGTAGGTTCGGGTCGAGACTCAGCTGAAGCTTTCTTT. Its protein product is CASSVGSGRDSAEAFF.

This chain uses TRBV5-1 with TRBJ2-1; D is unresolved. Germline V gives CDR1 SGHRS, CDR2 YFSETQ. The CDR3 contains 14 residues. V was cut by 0 bases and J by 4 bases, with 8 bases left in between. CDR3 amino acids: CASSLVPEYNEQFF. CDR3 nucleotide sequence: TGCGCCAGCAGCTTGGTTCCGGAGTACAATGAGCAGTTCTTC.